This TCR beta chain was sequenced for a study of T cell responses to AZD1222 COVID-19 vaccine. Turning to this clone: As yet, its antigen is unknown. Other DNA sequences in the same sample also yield this CDR3.

CDR1 is KGHSH, CDR2 LQKENI, per germline. There are 14 residues in the CDR3. Trimming left V 4 bases short and J 0 bases short, with 6 bases between. General study points: Increased Spike-specific TCR breadth and depth were observed after two AZD1222 doses. Baseline antibody screening turned up just a handful of seropositive AZD1222 recipients. The sample set comprised mostly white British donors with more females, and clonal diversity was possibly underestimated.

TCRdb's table, derived via immunoSEQ multiplex PCR, lists solely in-frame clones and lacks some. The top ten clones hold 1.6% of a sample with approximately 170,000 clones, 80% to 95% of them seen once. The sample in question was peripheral blood, obtained on day 0 of AZD1222 vaccination. This sequence joins TRBV18 and TRBJ1-4; D uncertain. This receptor was identified in an adult in good health. The CDR3: CASSRTATNEKLFF. CDR3 nucleotide sequence: TGTGCCAGCTCACGGACTGCAACTAATGAAAAACTGTTTTTT. The full variable domain, its missing parts supplied by reference TRBV18 and TRBJ1-4, is NAGVMQNPRHLVRRRGQEARLRCSPMKGHSHVYWYRQLPEEGLKFMVYLQKENIIDESGMPKERFSAEFPKEGPSILRIQQVVRGDSAAYFCASSRTATNEKLFFGSGTQLSVL.